This T cell receptor (beta chain) was recovered during a study of T-cell reconstitution after alpha-beta-depleted transplantation in children (dated by TCRdb to the mid-2010s). Study-level background: The study quantitatively tracked T-cell immune reconstitution after TCRalphabeta/CD19-depleted allogeneic hematopoietic cell transplantation in children using TCR repertoire profiling. What the research found in general, with its limitations: Apparently early alphabetaT-cell count recovery about two months after transplant reportedly relied on only several hundred rapidly expanded clones derived from non-depleted graft cells. In some patients, the high TCRbeta diversity seen at day 60 was put down to recipient T cells and intrathymic progenitors that had survived conditioning. Hyperexpanded clone frequencies declined over subsequent months; after one year, T-cell counts and TCRbeta diversity were mostly attributed to newly produced T cells.

Library generation was performed with PCR. The instrument given in TCRdb is Illumina HiSeq 2500. Molecular barcoding was employed in the preparation of TCR libraries, with unique molecular identifiers being used to normalize TCRbeta repertoire quantification. TCRdb cleaned the public reads at Q25 with fastp, built clones with MiXCR and kept in-frame beta chains. Entries are consolidated by CDR3 protein sequence, retaining the most common genes and DNA. The sample table shows 550,000 to 800,000 distinct CDR3 sequences, and around 14% are seen once. 0.79% of the sample is taken by the ten largest. The treatment or condition label here, explained by the study, means: allogeneic hematopoietic cell transplantation with graft depleted of TCRalphabeta T cells and CD19 B cells. Transplant recipients were children who received TCRalphabeta/CD19-depleted allogeneic hematopoietic cell grafts. This clonotype was seen many times. This receptor's antigen is unknown. No per-base quality is available; no much larger clone lies one base away.

The CDR3, cysteine through phenylalanine, is 16 amino acids long. The read is trimmed to its CDR3 DNA, 48 bases read in frame from base 1. At the junction V is shortened by 6 bases and J by 6 bases, with 21 bases in between. The germline V gene (reference sequence) provides CDR1 DFQATT and CDR2 SNEGSKA. This chain joins TRBV20-1 to TRBJ1-6; the best D guess is TRBD1, with 5 bases matching. Source: PBMCs, taken before TCRalphabeta/CD19-depleted stem cell transplant. The sequence derives from a girl aged 2 to 10 with congenital amegakaryocytic thrombocytopenia, due to receive a stem cell transplant. The DNA sequence is given as TGCAGTGCGGCGAAAACAGGAGATGACCTTAATTCACCCCTCCACTTT. The resulting protein is CSAAKTGDDLNSPLHF.